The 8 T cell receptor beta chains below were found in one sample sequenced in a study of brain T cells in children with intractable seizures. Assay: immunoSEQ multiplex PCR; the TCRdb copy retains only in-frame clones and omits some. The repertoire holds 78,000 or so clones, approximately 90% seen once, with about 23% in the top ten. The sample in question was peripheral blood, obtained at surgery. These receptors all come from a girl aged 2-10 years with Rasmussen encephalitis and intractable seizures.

CDR3 DNA: TGTGCCAGCAGCATGTCAGGGGTGACTGGAAACACCATATATTTT. Translation gives CASSMSGVTGNTIYF. V usage is TRBV7-9 and J usage is TRBJ1-3, with D perhaps matching TRBD1 (6 bases). Germline CDR1 SEHNR, CDR2 FQNEAQ (reference sequence). With 5 bases removed from V and 2 bases from J, the gap between germline ends came to 13 bases. This CDR3 comprises 15 residues.

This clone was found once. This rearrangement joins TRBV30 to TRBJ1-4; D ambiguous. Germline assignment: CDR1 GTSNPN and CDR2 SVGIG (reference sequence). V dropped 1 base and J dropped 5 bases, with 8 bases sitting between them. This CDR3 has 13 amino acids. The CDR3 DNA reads TGTGCCTGGAGTGAGGCAGTCAATGAAAAACTGTTTTTT. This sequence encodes CAWSEAVNEKLFF.

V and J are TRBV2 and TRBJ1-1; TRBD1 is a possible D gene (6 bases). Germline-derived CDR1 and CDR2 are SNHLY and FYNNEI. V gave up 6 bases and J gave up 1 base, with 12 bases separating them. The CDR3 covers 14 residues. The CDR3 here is CASSAQGGNTEAFF. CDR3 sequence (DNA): TGTGCCAGCAGCGCACAGGGTGGGAACACTGAAGCTTTCTTT.

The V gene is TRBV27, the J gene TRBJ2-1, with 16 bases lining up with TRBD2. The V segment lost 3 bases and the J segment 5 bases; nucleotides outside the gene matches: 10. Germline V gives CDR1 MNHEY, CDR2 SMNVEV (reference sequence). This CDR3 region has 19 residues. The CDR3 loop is CASSLLQLGTSGRDNEQFF. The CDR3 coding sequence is TGTGCCAGCAGTTTGTTGCAGTTGGGGACTAGCGGGAGGGACAATGAGCAGTTCTTC.

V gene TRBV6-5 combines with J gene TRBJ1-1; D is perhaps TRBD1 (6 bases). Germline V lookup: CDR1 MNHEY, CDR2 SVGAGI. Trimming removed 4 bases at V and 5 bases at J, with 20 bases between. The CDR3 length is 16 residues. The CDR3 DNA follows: TGTGCCAGCAGTTCCTCCGGGAGGGGGGCTAGTACTGAAGCTTTCTTT. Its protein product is CASSSSGRGASTEAFF.

The CDR3 protein is CASSSRTAAYGYTF. The CDR3 DNA follows: TGTGCCAGCAGTTCCCGGACAGCGGCCTATGGCTACACCTTC. This rearrangement joins TRBV27 to TRBJ1-2; the D gene is possibly TRBD1 (6 bases). Trimming shortened V by 4 bases and J by 4 bases, and 13 bases separated the two germline ends. Germline lookup yields CDR1 MNHEY and CDR2 SMNVEV (reference sequence). The CDR3 runs 14 residues.

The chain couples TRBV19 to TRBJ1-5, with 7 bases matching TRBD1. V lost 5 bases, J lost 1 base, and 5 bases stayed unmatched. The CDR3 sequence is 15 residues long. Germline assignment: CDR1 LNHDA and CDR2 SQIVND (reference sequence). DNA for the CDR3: TGTGCCAGTAGTCTACAGGGGCTCAGCAATCAGCCCCAGCATTTT. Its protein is CASSLQGLSNQPQHF.

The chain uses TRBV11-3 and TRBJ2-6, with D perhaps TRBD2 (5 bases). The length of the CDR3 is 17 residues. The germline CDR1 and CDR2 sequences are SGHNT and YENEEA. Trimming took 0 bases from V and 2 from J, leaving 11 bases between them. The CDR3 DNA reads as TGTGCCAGCAGCTTAGAAATCGGGGTGGCTGGGGCCAACGTCCTGACTTTC. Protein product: CASSLEIGVAGANVLTF.